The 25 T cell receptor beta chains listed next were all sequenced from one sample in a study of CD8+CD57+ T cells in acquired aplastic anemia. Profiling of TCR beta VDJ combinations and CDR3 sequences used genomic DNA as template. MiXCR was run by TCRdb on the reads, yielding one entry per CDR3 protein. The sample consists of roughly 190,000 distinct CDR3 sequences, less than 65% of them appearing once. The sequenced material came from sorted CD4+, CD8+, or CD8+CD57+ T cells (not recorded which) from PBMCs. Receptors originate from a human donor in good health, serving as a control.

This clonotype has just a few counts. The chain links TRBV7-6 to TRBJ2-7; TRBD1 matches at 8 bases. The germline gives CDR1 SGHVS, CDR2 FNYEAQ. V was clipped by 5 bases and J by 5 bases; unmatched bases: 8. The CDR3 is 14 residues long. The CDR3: CASSHRGTPHEQYF. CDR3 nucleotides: TGTGCCAGCAGCCACAGGGGGACCCCCCACGAGCAGTACTTC. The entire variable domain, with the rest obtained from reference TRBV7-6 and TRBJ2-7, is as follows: GAGVSQSPRYKVTKRGQDVALRCDPISGHVSLYWYRQALGQGPEFLTYFNYEAQQDKSGLPNDRFSAERPEGSISTLTIQRTEQRDSAMYRCASSHRGTPHEQYFGPGTRLTVT.

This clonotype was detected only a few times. This CDR3 is CASAQRYQETQHF. The CDR3 DNA follows: TGTGCCAGCGCCCAGAGGTACCAAGAGACCCAGCATTTT. V usage is TRBV7-2 and J usage is TRBJ1-5, with unresolved D. Germline values: CDR1 SGHTA, CDR2 FQGNSA. The germline V and J ends were trimmed by 8 bases and 11 bases, with 19 bases remaining between them. CDR3 length: 13 amino acids.

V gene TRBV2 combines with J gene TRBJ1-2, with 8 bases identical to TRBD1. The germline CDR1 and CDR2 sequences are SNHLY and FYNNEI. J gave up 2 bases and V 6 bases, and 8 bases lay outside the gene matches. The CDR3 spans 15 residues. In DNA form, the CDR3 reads TGTGCCAGCAGCTTATATACAGGGGGAAACTATGGCTACACCTTC. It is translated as CASSLYTGGNYGYTF.

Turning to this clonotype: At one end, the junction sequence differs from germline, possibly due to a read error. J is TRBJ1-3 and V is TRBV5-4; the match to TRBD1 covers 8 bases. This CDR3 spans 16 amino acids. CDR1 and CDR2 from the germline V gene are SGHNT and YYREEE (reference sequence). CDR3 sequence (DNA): TGTGCCAGCAGCCGAGGACAGGGCCGCTCTGGAAGCACCATATATTTT. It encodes CASSRGQGRSGSTIYF.

CDR3 in DNA: TGTGCCAGCAGCGTCCCACCCCTCCACTTT. The encoded protein is CASSVPPLHF. This chain joins TRBV9 and TRBJ1-6; D is undetermined. V was shortened by 2 bases and J by 11 bases, with 2 bases between the two germline ends. In germline, CDR1 is SGDLS, CDR2 YYNGEE. This CDR3 has 10 amino acids. The entire variable domain, with the rest obtained from reference TRBV9 and TRBJ1-6, is as follows: DSGVTQTPKHLITATGQRVTLRCSPRSGDLSVYWYQQSLDQGLQFLIQYYNGEERAKGNILERFSAQQFPDLHSELNLSSLELGDSALYFCASSVPPLHFGNGTRLTVT.

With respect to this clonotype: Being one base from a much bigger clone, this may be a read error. The CDR3 bases are TGTGCCAGCAGTTCGAAAAACCTAGTCCAGCAAGAGACCCAGTGCTTC. Amino acids: CASSSKNLVQQETQCF. The V and J genes are TRBV7-6 and TRBJ2-5; no clear D gene. Germline CDR1 SGHVS, CDR2 FNYEAQ. This CDR3 is built from 16 residues.

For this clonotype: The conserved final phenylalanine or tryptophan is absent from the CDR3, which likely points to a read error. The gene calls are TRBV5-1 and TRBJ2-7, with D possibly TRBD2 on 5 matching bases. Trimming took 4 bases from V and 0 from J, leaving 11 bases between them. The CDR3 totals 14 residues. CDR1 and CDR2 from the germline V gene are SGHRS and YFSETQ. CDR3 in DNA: TGCGCCAGCAGCAACGACTATGCCTCCTACGAGCAGTACTCC. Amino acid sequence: CASSNDYASYEQYS.

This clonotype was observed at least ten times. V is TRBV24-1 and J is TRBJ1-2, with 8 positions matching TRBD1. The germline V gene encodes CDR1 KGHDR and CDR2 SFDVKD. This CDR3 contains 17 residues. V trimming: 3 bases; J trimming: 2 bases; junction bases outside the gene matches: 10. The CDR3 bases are TGTGCCACCAGTGATGGGGGGGCCGGACAGGGCAACTATGGCTACACCTTC. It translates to CATSDGGAGQGNYGYTF.

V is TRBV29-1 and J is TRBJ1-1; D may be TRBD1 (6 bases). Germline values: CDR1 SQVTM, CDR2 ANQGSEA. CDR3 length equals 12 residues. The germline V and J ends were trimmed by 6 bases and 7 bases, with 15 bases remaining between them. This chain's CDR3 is CSVGASSGEAFF. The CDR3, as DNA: TGCAGCGTGGGGGCAAGTTCAGGTGAAGCTTTCTTT.

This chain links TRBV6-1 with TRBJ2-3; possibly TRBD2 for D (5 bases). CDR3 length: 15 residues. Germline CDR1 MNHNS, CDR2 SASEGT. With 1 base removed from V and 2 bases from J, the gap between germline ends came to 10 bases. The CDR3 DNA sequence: TGTGCCAGCAGTGAAGGAGCGGTGAACACAGATACGCAGTATTTT. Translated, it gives CASSEGAVNTDTQYF.

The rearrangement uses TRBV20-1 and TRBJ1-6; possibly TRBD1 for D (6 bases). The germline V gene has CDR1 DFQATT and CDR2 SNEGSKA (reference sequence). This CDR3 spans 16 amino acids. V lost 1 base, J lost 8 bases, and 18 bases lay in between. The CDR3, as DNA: TGCAGTGCTAGAGCGGCGGGGGGGCATAGGGATTCACCCCTCCACTTT. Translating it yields CSARAAGGHRDSPLHF.

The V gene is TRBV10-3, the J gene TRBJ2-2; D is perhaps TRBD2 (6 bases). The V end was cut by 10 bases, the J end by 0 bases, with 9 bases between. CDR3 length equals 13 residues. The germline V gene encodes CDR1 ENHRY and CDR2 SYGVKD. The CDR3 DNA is TGTGCCACCGGGGGTCCGAACACCGGGGAGCTGTTTTTT. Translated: CATGGPNTGELFF.

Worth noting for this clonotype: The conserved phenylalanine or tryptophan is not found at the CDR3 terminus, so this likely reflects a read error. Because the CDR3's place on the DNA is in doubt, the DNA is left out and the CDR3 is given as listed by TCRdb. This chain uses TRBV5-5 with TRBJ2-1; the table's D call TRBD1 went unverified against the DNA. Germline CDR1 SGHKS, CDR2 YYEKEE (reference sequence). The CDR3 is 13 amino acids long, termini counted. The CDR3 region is CASSRQLGTGASS.

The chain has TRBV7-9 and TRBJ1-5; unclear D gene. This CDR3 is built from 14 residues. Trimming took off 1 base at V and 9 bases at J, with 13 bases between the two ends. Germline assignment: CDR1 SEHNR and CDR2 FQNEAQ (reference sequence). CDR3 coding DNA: TGTGCCAGCAGCTTAGGGACGGGCGGGGTGCCCCAGCATTTT. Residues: CASSLGTGGVPQHF.

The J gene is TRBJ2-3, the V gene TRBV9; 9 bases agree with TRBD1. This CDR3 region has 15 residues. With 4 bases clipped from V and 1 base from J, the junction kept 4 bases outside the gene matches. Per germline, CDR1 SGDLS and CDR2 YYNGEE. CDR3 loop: CASSPRTGGTDTQYF. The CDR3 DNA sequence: TGTGCCAGCAGCCCGCGGACAGGGGGCACAGATACGCAGTATTTT.

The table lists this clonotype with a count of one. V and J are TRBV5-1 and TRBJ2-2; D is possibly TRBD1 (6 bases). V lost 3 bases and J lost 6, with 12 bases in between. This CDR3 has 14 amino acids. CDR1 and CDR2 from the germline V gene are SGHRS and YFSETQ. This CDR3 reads CASSYSTGPGELFF. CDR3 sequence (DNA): TGCGCCAGCAGCTACTCAACAGGGCCCGGGGAGCTGTTTTTT.

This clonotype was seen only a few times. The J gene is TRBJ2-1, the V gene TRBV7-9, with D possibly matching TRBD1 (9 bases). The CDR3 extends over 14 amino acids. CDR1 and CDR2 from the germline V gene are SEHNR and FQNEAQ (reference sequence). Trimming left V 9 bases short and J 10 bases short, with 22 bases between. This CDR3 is CASNTGQGLEEQFF. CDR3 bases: TGTGCCAGTAATACGGGACAGGGACTAGAGGAGCAGTTCTTC.

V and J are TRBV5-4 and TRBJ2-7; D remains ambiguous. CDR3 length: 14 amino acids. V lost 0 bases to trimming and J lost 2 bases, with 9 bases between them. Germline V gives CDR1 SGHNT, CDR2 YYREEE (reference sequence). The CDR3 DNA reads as TGTGCCAGCAGCTTGGAGCCGAGAGCCTACGAGCAGTACTTC. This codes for CASSLEPRAYEQYF.

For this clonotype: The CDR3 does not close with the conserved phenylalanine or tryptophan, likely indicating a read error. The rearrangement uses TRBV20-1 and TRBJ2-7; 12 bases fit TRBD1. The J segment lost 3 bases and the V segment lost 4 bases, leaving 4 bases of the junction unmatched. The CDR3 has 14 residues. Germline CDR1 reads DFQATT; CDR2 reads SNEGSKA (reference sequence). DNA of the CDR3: TGCAGTGCTAACCGGGACAGGGGGCGCTACGAGCAGTACTCC. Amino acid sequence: CSANRDRGRYEQYS.

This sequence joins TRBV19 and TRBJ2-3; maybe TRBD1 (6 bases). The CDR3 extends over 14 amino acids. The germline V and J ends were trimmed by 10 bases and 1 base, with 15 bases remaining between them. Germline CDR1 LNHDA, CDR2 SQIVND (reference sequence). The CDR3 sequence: CANRTAAGTDTQYF. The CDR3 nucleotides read TGTGCCAACAGGACAGCCGCTGGCACAGATACGCAGTATTTT.

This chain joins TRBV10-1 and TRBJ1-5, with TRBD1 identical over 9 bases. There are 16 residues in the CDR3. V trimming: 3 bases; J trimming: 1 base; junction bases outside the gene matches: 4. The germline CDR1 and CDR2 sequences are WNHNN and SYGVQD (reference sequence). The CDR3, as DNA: TGCGCCAGCAGTGAATGGACAGGGGAGAGCAATCAGCCCCAGCATTTT. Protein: CASSEWTGESNQPQHF.

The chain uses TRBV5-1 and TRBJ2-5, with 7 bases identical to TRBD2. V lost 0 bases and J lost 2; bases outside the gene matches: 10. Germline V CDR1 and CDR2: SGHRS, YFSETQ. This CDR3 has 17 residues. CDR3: CASSLVASGHPQETQYF. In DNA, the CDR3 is TGCGCCAGCAGCTTGGTTGCTAGCGGACACCCACAAGAGACCCAGTACTTC.

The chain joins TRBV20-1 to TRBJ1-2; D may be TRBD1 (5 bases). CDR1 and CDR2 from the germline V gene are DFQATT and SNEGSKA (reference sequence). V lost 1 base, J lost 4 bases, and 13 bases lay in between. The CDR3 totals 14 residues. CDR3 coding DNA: TGCAGTGCTAGAGTCACGGGCGGGGGCTATGGCTACACCTTC. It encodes CSARVTGGGYGYTF.

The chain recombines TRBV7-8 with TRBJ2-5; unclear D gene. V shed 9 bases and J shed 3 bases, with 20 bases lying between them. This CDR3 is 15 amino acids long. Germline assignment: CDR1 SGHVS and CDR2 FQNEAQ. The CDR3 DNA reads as TGTGCCAGTAGTATTACTCTGCGGCAGAAAGAGACCCAGTACTTC. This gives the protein CASSITLRQKETQYF. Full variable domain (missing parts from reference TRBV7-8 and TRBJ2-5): GAGVSQSPRYKVAKRGQDVALRCDPISGHVSLFWYQQALGQGPEFLTYFQNEAQLDKSGLPSDRFFAERPEGSVSTLKIQRTQQEDSAVYLCASSITLRQKETQYFGPGTRLLVL.

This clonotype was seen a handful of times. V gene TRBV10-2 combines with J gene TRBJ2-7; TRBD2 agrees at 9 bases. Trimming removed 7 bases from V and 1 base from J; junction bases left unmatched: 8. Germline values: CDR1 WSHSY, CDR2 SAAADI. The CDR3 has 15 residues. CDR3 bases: TGCGCCAGCAACGCCGGGACTAGCTCATCCTACGAGCAGTACTTC. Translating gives CASNAGTSSSYEQYF.